The rows below give T cell receptor beta chains drawn from one sample of a study of shared clonotypes between healthy human individuals. Here immunoSEQ multiplex PCR was the method, and the copy in TCRdb shows in-frame clones only, minus some. The table lists 2,500,000 or so clones, over 85% of them singletons. The sequenced sample was naive CD4+ T cells from PBMCs. The receptors stem from a man between 18 and 35 years old in good health. Some clones in this sample may be carry-over from other donors' samples. Both conserved end residues are part of each CDR3. Clone sizes are given selectively: once, few, many, or a class where the clone is expanded.

clone_size v_call cdr3_aa
NA TRBV9 CASSVDEGNTIYF
NA TRBV7-2 CASSLVTSGVGTDTQYF
NA TRBV5-1 CASSLGLTGGLADSSYNEQFF
once TRBV7-9 CASSFSPGSAFF
NA TRBV5-1 CASSFVPDQPQHF
NA TRBV7-9 CASSATGGRSYNEQFF
NA TRBV18 CASSPLGVGGFNQPQHF
NA TRBV20-1 CSAGSYEQYF
NA TRBV5-1 CASSYHGEETQYF
once TRBV11-2 CASSLSAGDFYEQYF
NA TRBV11-2 CASSLGYRGRLSRGYTF